This TCR beta chain was identified in a study of T cells in localized non-small cell lung cancer. CDR3 length equals 14 residues. Comment on this clone: As yet, its antigen is unknown.

Study observations and caveats: Of the tissues analyzed, uninvolved adjacent lung showed maximal T cell clonality, greater than tumor.

Produced via immunoSEQ multiplex PCR; TCRdb's table is partial and in-frame only. The data hold about 48,000 clones, with 70% to 80% observed a single time. The chain has TRBV21-1 and TRBJ1-1; the D call of TRBD1 is as the table states it, not checked on the DNA. TRBV21-1 is assigned pseudogene status. This clonotype was sampled from a man aged 40 to 75 with stage I squamous cell lung carcinoma. The sample consisted of peripheral blood, taken before any cancer treatment. The CDR3 spells CASSGYRGDTEAFF. The CDR3 DNA sequence: TGTGCCAGCAGCGGATACAGGGGGGACACTGAAGCTTTCTTT.